These T cell receptor beta chains were read from a single sample in a study of T cell responses to AZD1222 COVID-19 vaccine. Clones were read by immunoSEQ multiplex PCR, and TCRdb kept only the in-frame ones, dropping some. Among fewer than 120,000 clones listed, around nine tenths were seen once. The starting material was peripheral blood, obtained on day 0 of AZD1222 vaccination. The receptors were sampled from an adult in good health. Each CDR3 is given with its conserved first and last residue. D genes are given only for firm matches. Where a row states a size, it is once, few, many or the class of an expanded clone; other rows omit it.

j_call v_call d_call clone_size cdr3_aa cdr3_nt
TRBJ2-7 TRBV2 . . CASSTRATKPYEQYF TGTGCCAGCAGCACCCGGGCTACCAAACCCTACGAGCAGTACTTC
TRBJ2-7 TRBV28 TRBD2 . CATARTSGSHEQYF TGTGCCACCGCTCGGACTAGCGGGAGCCACGAGCAGTACTTC
TRBJ2-7 TRBV14 TRBD1 . CASSRDRAYEQYF TGTGCCAGCAGTAGGGACAGGGCCTACGAGCAGTACTTC
TRBJ2-1 TRBV7-8 . . CASRRASLNEQFF TGTGCCAGCAGAAGGGCCTCCTTGAATGAGCAGTTCTTC
TRBJ1-5 TRBV24-1 . . CATSRGGHDQPQHF TGTGCCACCAGTCGAGGTGGCCACGATCAGCCCCAGCATTTT
TRBJ2-5 TRBV4-1 . . CASSQGPGREEETQYF TGCGCCAGCAGCCAAGGGCCCGGACGGGAAGAAGAGACCCAGTACTTC
TRBJ1-1 TRBV7-2 . . CASSLESALKAFF TGTGCCAGCAGCTTAGAGTCTGCTCTGAAAGCTTTCTTT
TRBJ1-1 TRBV18 . . CASSPSAALNTEAFF TGTGCCAGCTCACCTTCGGCAGCACTGAACACTGAAGCTTTCTTT
TRBJ2-7 TRBV21-1 . . CASTPSGRVGEQYF TGTGCCAGCACCCCTAGCGGGAGGGTCGGCGAGCAGTACTTC
TRBJ2-5 TRBV11-2 TRBD2 . CASSLGAVSGRETQYF TGTGCCAGCAGCTTAGGGGCCGTTAGCGGGAGAGAGACCCAGTACTTC
TRBJ1-1 TRBV6-2/TRBV6-3 . . CASSYSSRVAFF TGTGCCAGCAGTTACAGCTCCCGAGTAGCTTTCTTT
TRBJ2-7 TRBV14 . . CASSQRNSYEQYF TGTGCCAGCAGCCAAAGGAACTCCTACGAGCAGTACTTC
TRBJ1-2 TRBV29-1 . once CSGLGGDYGYTF TGCAGCGGCCTAGGGGGGGACTATGGCTACACCTTC
TRBJ2-3 TRBV3-1/TRBV3-2 . . CASSQDPPYTQYF TGTGCCAGCAGCCAAGACCCACCCTATACGCAGTATTTT